Listed here are 25 T cell receptor beta chains from one sample, sequenced in a study of T cell responses to AZD1222 COVID-19 vaccine. The data were produced by immunoSEQ multiplex PCR, yet TCRdb's version contains in-frame clones alone and is incomplete. The data show approximately 140,000 clones, about 81% seen once. The sequences come from peripheral blood, collected on day 0 of MenACWY control vaccination. Receptors were obtained from an adult in good health.

V and J are TRBV5-4 and TRBJ1-1; 9 bases are shared with TRBD1. CDR1 is SGHNT and CDR2 is YYREEE in the germline V gene (reference sequence). The CDR3 totals 16 residues. V lost 4 bases to trimming and J lost 1 base; unmatched junction nucleotides: 8. CDR3 residues: CASSPRTGASNTEAFF. Written as DNA, the CDR3 is TGTGCCAGCAGCCCTAGGACAGGGGCCTCGAACACTGAAGCTTTCTTT.

This chain uses TRBV11-2 with TRBJ2-1, with 8 bases aligning to TRBD2. This CDR3 region has 14 residues. Trimming cost V 1 base and J 9 bases; bases outside gene matches: 5. Germline CDR1 is SGHAT and CDR2 is FQNNGV. CDR3 DNA sequence: TGTGCCAGCAGCTTAGCGGGGGGGCGAGGTGAGCAGTTCTTC. It encodes CASSLAGGRGEQFF.

J is TRBJ2-2 and V is TRBV6-1, with 8 positions matching TRBD2. Germline trimming cut 1 base from V and 1 base from J; bases unmatched to any gene: 5. Germline assignment: CDR1 MNHNS and CDR2 SASEGT. The CDR3 contains 17 residues. The CDR3 coding sequence is TGTGCCAGCAGTGAAGATCGGCTAGCGGGGAACACCGGGGAGCTGTTTTTT. It codes for CASSEDRLAGNTGELFF.

J is TRBJ2-3 and V is TRBV29-1, with 7 bases that match TRBD1. The V and J ends lost 3 bases and 3 bases, in that order; junction bases with no gene match: 0. CDR3 length: 12 amino acids. Per the germline V gene, CDR1 is SQVTM and CDR2 is ANQGSEA. CDR3 region: CSVDRGTDTQYF. The CDR3 coding sequence is TGCAGCGTTGACAGGGGGACAGATACGCAGTATTTT.

The chain employs TRBV5-5 and TRBJ2-1, with D maybe TRBD2 (6 bases). The CDR3 is 13 residues long. Germline-derived CDR1 and CDR2 are SGHKS and YYEKEE (reference sequence). Trimming removed 4 bases at V and 9 bases at J, with 14 bases between. CDR3 nucleotide sequence: TGTGCCAGCAGCGGTACCCGGGGGACTGAGCAGTTCTTC. This sequence encodes CASSGTRGTEQFF.

The chain uses TRBV7-9 and TRBJ2-1; D gene unclear. In germline, CDR1 is SEHNR, CDR2 FQNEAQ (reference sequence). The CDR3 runs 14 residues. V was trimmed by 2 bases and J by 6 bases, leaving 11 bases between them. The CDR3 sequence is CASSLNQASNEQFF. In nucleotides, the CDR3 is TGTGCCAGCAGCTTAAACCAAGCGTCCAATGAGCAGTTCTTC.

V is TRBV7-6 and J is TRBJ2-2; tentatively, D is TRBD1 (6 bases). CDR3 size: 18 residues. Germline V lookup: CDR1 SGHVS, CDR2 FNYEAQ. V dropped 1 base and J dropped 4 bases, with 19 bases sitting between them. CDR3 DNA sequence: TGTGCCAGCAGCTTAGAGGGGCCGGCCAGGGGTATCACCGGGGAGCTGTTTTTT. It is translated as CASSLEGPARGITGELFF.

The CDR3 spells CASSVAGGYGYTF. The CDR3 DNA sequence: TGTGCCAGCAGTGTGGCAGGGGGCTATGGCTACACCTTC. V and J are TRBV2 and TRBJ1-2; 7 nucleotides line up with TRBD1. The germline gives CDR1 SNHLY, CDR2 FYNNEI. The CDR3 has 13 amino acids. J lost 4 bases, V lost 4 bases, and 3 bases had no gene match.

CDR3 region: CASSLAGRGQAFF. For the CDR3, the DNA is TGTGCCAGCAGTTTAGCCGGCAGGGGACAAGCTTTCTTT. The gene calls are TRBV12-3 or TRBV12-4 and TRBJ1-1; a possible D gene is TRBD1 (6 bases). V lost 0 bases, J lost 9 bases, and 11 bases lay in between. CDR3 length: 13 amino acids.

This chain uses TRBV19 with TRBJ1-1, with 7 bases matching TRBD1. V lost 4 bases and J lost 1; bases outside the gene matches: 0. Looked up from germline, CDR1 is LNHDA and CDR2 is SQIVND (reference sequence). CDR3 length: 13 residues. CDR3 residues: CASSRQGNTEAFF. CDR3 sequence (DNA): TGTGCCAGTAGTAGACAGGGGAACACTGAAGCTTTCTTT.

V usage is TRBV6-1 and J usage is TRBJ2-7; D uncertain. Germline V gene sequence: CDR1 MNHNS, CDR2 SASEGT. With 3 bases removed from V and 11 bases from J, the gap between germline ends came to 11 bases. This CDR3 region has 11 residues. In DNA form, the CDR3 reads TGTGCCAGCAGTGAGTATGCAGCGAAGTACTTC. Translated: CASSEYAAKYF.

The rearrangement links TRBV4-2 to TRBJ1-2; tentatively, D is TRBD1 (6 bases). V was shortened by 0 bases and J by 4 bases, with 21 bases between the two germline ends. This CDR3 spans 18 amino acids. Germline V gene sequence: CDR1 LGHNA, CDR2 YNFKEQ. CDR3 DNA: TGTGCCAGCAGCCAAGAAATGAGTACAGGGAAGAGTTTCTATGGCTACACCTTC. It encodes CASSQEMSTGKSFYGYTF.

The chain joins TRBV29-1 to TRBJ1-2; D remains unclear. Between the trimmed V and J ends, which lost 7 bases and 2 bases, there was a span of 14 bases. Germline-derived CDR1 and CDR2 are SQVTM and ANQGSEA. The CDR3 has 13 amino acids. The CDR3 reads CSARRALNYGYTF. CDR3 in DNA: TGCAGCGCCCGACGGGCATTGAACTATGGCTACACCTTC.

Comment on this clone: Other DNA sequences in this specimen translate into the identical CDR3. The chain joins TRBV7-9 to TRBJ1-2; 8 bases match TRBD1. Germline CDR1 reads SEHNR; CDR2 reads FQNEAQ (reference sequence). The CDR3 has 13 residues. V lost 4 bases, J lost 8 bases, and 6 bases stayed unmatched. The CDR3 loop is CASSSDRVGGYTF. The CDR3 nucleotides are TGTGCCAGCAGCTCGGACAGGGTGGGCGGCTACACCTTC.

The chain combines TRBV27 with TRBJ1-5; D is perhaps TRBD1 (5 bases). The CDR3 totals 12 residues. The V end lost 11 bases, the J end lost 0 bases, and 8 bases lay between the germline ends. Germline V lookup: CDR1 MNHEY, CDR2 SMNVEV (reference sequence). CDR3 nucleotide sequence: TGTGCCTCGGGGGGTAGCAATCAGCCCCAGCATTTT. This gives the protein CASGGSNQPQHF.

The rearrangement links TRBV18 to TRBJ1-4; D gene unclear. Germline V CDR1 and CDR2: KGHSH, LQKENI. Trimming left V 3 bases short and J 6 bases short, with 14 bases between. The CDR3 extends over 15 amino acids. The CDR3 DNA is TGTGCCAGCTCACCGAAAGAGGGTGTTGATGAAAAACTGTTTTTT. Translated: CASSPKEGVDEKLFF. Combining the CDR3 with reference TRBV18 and TRBJ1-4 gives the whole variable domain NAGVMQNPRHLVRRRGQEARLRCSPMKGHSHVYWYRQLPEEGLKFMVYLQKENIIDESGMPKERFSAEFPKEGPSILRIQQVVRGDSAAYFCASSPKEGVDEKLFFGSGTQLSVL.

This chain joins TRBV28 and TRBJ2-1; 8 nucleotides match TRBD2. Per germline, CDR1 MDHEN and CDR2 SYDVKM. V lost 4 bases to trimming and J lost 9 bases; unmatched junction nucleotides: 14. This CDR3 spans 16 amino acids. The DNA of the CDR3 is TGTGCCAGCAGTTCCCCCGGGACTAGTCCGAGGCTTGAGCAGTTCTTC. It translates to CASSSPGTSPRLEQFF.

The rearrangement links TRBV4-1 to TRBJ2-3; D may be TRBD1 (6 bases). Germline V gene data show CDR1 as MGHRA and CDR2 as YSYEKL. CDR3 length equals 14 residues. The V and J ends lost 4 bases and 4 bases respectively, with 12 bases between them. Here the CDR3 reads CASSPTGTADTQYF. The DNA for the CDR3 is TGCGCCAGCAGCCCGACAGGTACGGCAGATACGCAGTATTTT.

The chain combines TRBV28 with TRBJ1-3, with D maybe TRBD1 (6 bases). V lost 4 bases to trimming and J lost 0 bases, with 10 bases between them. The CDR3 covers 15 residues. CDR1 MDHEN and CDR2 SYDVKM come from the germline V gene. The CDR3 sequence is CASSSGVPSGNTIYF. CDR3 bases: TGTGCCAGCAGTTCAGGGGTTCCCTCTGGAAACACCATATATTTT.

The chain joins TRBV4-2 to TRBJ1-4; 11 bases align to TRBD1. The CDR3 runs to 16 residues. Trimming at V came to 5 bases and at J to 6 bases, leaving 8 bases not matched to a gene. CDR1 is LGHNA and CDR2 is YNFKEQ in the germline V gene. This chain's CDR3 is CASSGRDRGYDEKLFF. CDR3 DNA: TGTGCCAGCAGCGGCCGGGACAGGGGGTATGATGAAAAACTGTTTTTT.

This clone was counted once. The chain carries TRBV5-4 and TRBJ2-3; 7 nucleotides match TRBD2. Germline V lookup: CDR1 SGHNT, CDR2 YYREEE (reference sequence). With V trimmed by 2 bases and J by 4 bases, 1 base remained unmatched. This CDR3 has 13 residues. Here the CDR3 DNA reads TGTGCCAGCAGCTTTGGGGGGGCAGATACGCAGTATTTT. The encoded protein is CASSFGGADTQYF.

The rearrangement uses TRBV19 and TRBJ2-2; possibly TRBD2 for D (5 bases). The CDR3 loop spans 15 amino acids. Germline loops: CDR1 LNHDA, CDR2 SQIVND (reference sequence). Trimming removed 3 bases from V and 4 bases from J, with 12 bases in between. This CDR3 is CASSIEGKATGELFF. The DNA for the CDR3 is TGTGCCAGTAGTATTGAGGGCAAGGCCACCGGGGAGCTGTTTTTT.

CDR3 amino acids: CASSRRGTPGGYTF. CDR3 DNA: TGTGCCAGTAGTAGGCGAGGGACCCCGGGAGGCTACACCTTC. The genes are TRBV19 and TRBJ1-2; possibly TRBD1 for D (5 bases). Germline values: CDR1 LNHDA, CDR2 SQIVND (reference sequence). Trimming removed 4 bases from V and 8 bases from J, with 17 bases in between. The CDR3 is 14 residues long.

The chain couples TRBV4-2 to TRBJ2-5; no clear D gene. The germline V gene has CDR1 LGHNA and CDR2 YNFKEQ. The V and J ends lost 2 bases and 3 bases respectively, with 7 bases between them. CDR3 length: 13 amino acids. The CDR3 region is CASSQPSEETQYF. The DNA of the CDR3 is TGTGCCAGCAGCCAACCCAGCGAAGAGACCCAGTACTTC.

The rearrangement uses TRBV7-2 and TRBJ2-3; D perhaps matches TRBD1 (5 bases). The CDR3 is 14 amino acids. V gave up 1 base and J gave up 4 bases, with 9 bases separating them. Germline CDR1 reads SGHTA; CDR2 reads FQGNSA. CDR3 in DNA: TGTGCCAGCAGCTTAGTAGCAGGGTCAGATACGCAGTATTTT. This encodes CASSLVAGSDTQYF.